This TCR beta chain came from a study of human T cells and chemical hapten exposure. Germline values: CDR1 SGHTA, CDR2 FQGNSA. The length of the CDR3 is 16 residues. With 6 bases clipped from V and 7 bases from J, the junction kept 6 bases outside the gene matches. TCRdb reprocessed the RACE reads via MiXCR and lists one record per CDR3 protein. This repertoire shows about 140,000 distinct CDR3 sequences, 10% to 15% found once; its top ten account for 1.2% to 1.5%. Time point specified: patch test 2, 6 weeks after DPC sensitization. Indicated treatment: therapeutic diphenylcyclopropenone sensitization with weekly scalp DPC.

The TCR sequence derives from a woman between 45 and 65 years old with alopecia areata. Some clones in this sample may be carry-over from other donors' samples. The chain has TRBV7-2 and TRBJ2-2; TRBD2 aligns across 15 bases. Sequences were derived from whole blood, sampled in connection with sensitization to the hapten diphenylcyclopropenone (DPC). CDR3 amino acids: CASSLGLAGGSGELFF. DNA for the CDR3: TGTGCCAGCAGTCTCGGACTAGCGGGAGGGAGCGGGGAGCTGTTTTTT.